This T cell receptor beta chain was sequenced during a study of identical twins. TCRdb reprocessed the 5' RACE reads with MiXCR, giving one entry per CDR3 protein. The table has 690,000 or so distinct CDR3 sequences, around 8.3% seen once. CDR1 and CDR2 (germline): DFQATT, SNEGSKA (reference sequence). The CDR3 has 17 amino acids. The ends were cut back, 0 bases at V and 7 bases at J, with 22 bases in the middle. These data also featured in a second study, about yellow fever vaccine responses in identical twins.

The TCR originated in a woman between 18 and 29 years old in good health. Material: PBMCs. The genes are TRBV20-1 and TRBJ2-1; tentatively, D is TRBD2 (5 bases). CDR3 bases: TGCAGTGCTAGAGATCGAAAGCGGAACCGTTTTCGGAATGAGCAGTTCTTC. Its translation: CSARDRKRNRFRNEQFF.